The 25 T cell receptor beta chains presented below share a single source sample, sequenced in a study of T cell repertoires in cytomegalovirus infection. Which antigens these TCRs recognize remains unknown. TCRdb reanalysed the reads using MiXCR and keeps one entry per CDR3 protein. The repertoire holds about a million distinct CDR3 sequences, with approximately 31% as singletons. The specimen comprised cultured CD8+ T cells from PBMCs, sampled from culture after CMV antigen stimulation. The receptors derive from a human donor in good health (CMV status not recorded). Some clones in this sample may be carry-over from other donors' samples.

The chain has TRBV20-1 and TRBJ1-2; D might be TRBD1 (5 bases). From germline, CDR1 is DFQATT and CDR2 SNEGSKA (reference sequence). The CDR3 runs 13 residues. V dropped 0 bases and J dropped 8 bases, with 13 bases sitting between them. The CDR3: CSARDSSGGGYTF. The CDR3 DNA reads TGCAGTGCTAGAGATTCCTCCGGGGGGGGCTACACCTTC.

The chain has TRBV6-6 and TRBJ1-2; 8 positions agree with TRBD1. The CDR3 has 12 residues. V dropped 7 bases and J dropped 8; count of bases not matched to a gene: 6. Germline CDR1 reads MNHNY; CDR2 reads SVGAGI (reference sequence). CDR3 amino acids: CASNTGGEGYTF. In nucleotides, the CDR3 is TGTGCCAGCAATACAGGGGGAGAAGGCTACACCTTC.

This chain connects TRBV6-5 to TRBJ2-2, with unresolved D. The CDR3 is 14 residues long. CDR1 and CDR2 (germline): MNHEY, SVGAGI. V was trimmed by 2 bases and J by 5 bases, leaving 9 bases between them. The CDR3 here is CASSYRVWTGELFF. The CDR3 DNA reads as TGTGCCAGCAGTTACAGGGTTTGGACCGGGGAGCTGTTTTTT.

The chain recombines TRBV3-1 with TRBJ1-2; tentative D call: TRBD1 (5 bases). CDR3 length equals 13 residues. Trimming took 1 base from V and 6 from J, leaving 9 bases between them. Germline V CDR1 and CDR2: LGHDT, YNNKEL (reference sequence). CDR3 sequence: CASSQGRVNGYTF. The CDR3 bases are TGTGCCAGCAGCCAAGGCAGGGTTAATGGCTACACCTTC.

With respect to this clonotype: One base separates it from a far larger clone, so it is likely a read error. The rearrangement uses TRBV7-8 and TRBJ2-7, with D unresolved. With 4 bases removed from V and 2 bases from J, the gap between germline ends came to 9 bases. Germline loops: CDR1 SGHVS, CDR2 FQNEAQ. There are 13 residues in the CDR3. CDR3 DNA: TGTGCCAGCAGCTCCGAGACTGCCTACGAGCAGTACGTC. Its protein product is CASSSETAYEQYV.

This chain links TRBV14 with TRBJ2-2; possible D gene TRBD1, 6 bases. Per the germline V gene, CDR1 is SGHDN and CDR2 is FVKESK. V shed 1 base and J shed 3 bases, with 9 bases lying between them. This CDR3 contains 15 residues. The CDR3 protein is CASSQAGVYTGELFF. The CDR3 region has the DNA TGTGCCAGCAGCCAAGCAGGGGTCTACACCGGGGAGCTGTTTTTT.

J is TRBJ1-2 and V is TRBV7-9; D unresolved. CDR3 length equals 13 residues. V was shortened by 8 bases and J by 4 bases, with 14 bases between the two germline ends. Germline CDR1 reads SEHNR; CDR2 reads FQNEAQ (reference sequence). CDR3 protein: CASQADGSYGYTF. In nucleotides, the CDR3 is TGTGCCAGCCAAGCGGACGGCTCCTATGGCTACACCTTC.

This clonotype was counted between two and nine times. The chain employs TRBV6-1 and TRBJ2-7; D ambiguous. This CDR3 contains 14 residues. V shed 5 bases and J shed 0 bases, with 11 bases lying between them. Looked up from germline, CDR1 is MNHNS and CDR2 is SASEGT. CDR3 nucleotide sequence: TGTGCCAGCAGTTATTTTTCGAGCTCCTACGAGCAGTACTTC. Translated: CASSYFSSSYEQYF.

This clonotype was picked up a small number of times. This chain uses TRBV7-6 with TRBJ2-7; D might be TRBD2 (5 bases). CDR3 length: 14 residues. CDR1 and CDR2 (germline): SGHVS, FNYEAQ. V was trimmed by 0 bases and J by 3 bases, leaving 9 bases between them. CDR3 loop: CASSLAGRDYEQYF. For the CDR3, the DNA is TGTGCCAGCAGCTTAGCAGGACGGGACTACGAGCAGTACTTC.

This clonotype appeared a single time. The chain has TRBV6-5 and TRBJ2-7, with D possibly being TRBD1 or TRBD2 (6 bases each). CDR1 and CDR2 from the germline V gene are MNHEY and SVGAGI. The CDR3 sequence is 17 residues long. V was cut by 0 bases and J by 3 bases, with 18 bases left in between. CDR3 nucleotide sequence: TGTGCCAGCAGTTACTCCCCCCGGGGGCGGGTTAACTACGAGCAGTACGTC. The encoded protein is CASSYSPRGRVNYEQYV.

This clonotype was counted between two and nine times. V usage is TRBV11-1 and J usage is TRBJ2-7; D possibly matches TRBD1 or TRBD2 (6 bases each). Trimming cost V 4 bases and J 0 bases, with 10 bases left between them. Germline V lookup: CDR1 SGHAT, CDR2 FQDESV (reference sequence). This CDR3 has 14 residues. DNA of the CDR3: TGTGCCAGCAGCTCGGGGGCTTTCTCCTACGAGCAGTACGTC. This encodes CASSSGAFSYEQYV.

Many counts were recorded for this clonotype. CDR3 nucleotides: TGTGCCAGCAGCCTGGGGACTAGCATAGGCAATGAGCAGTTCTTC. Protein: CASSLGTSIGNEQFF. This chain links TRBV7-2 with TRBJ2-1, with 9 bases fitting TRBD2. CDR3 length: 15 amino acids. V dropped 5 bases and J dropped 6; count of bases not matched to a gene: 8. Germline CDR1 and CDR2: SGHTA and FQGNSA.

The chain couples TRBV12-5 to TRBJ1-1; D remains unclear. The CDR3 length is 12 residues. Per the germline V gene, CDR1 is LGHNT and CDR2 is FRNRAP. V was pared by 3 bases and J by 3 bases, with 5 bases between. CDR3 nucleotides: TGTGCTAGTGGTTTAGAAGACACTGAAGCTTTCTTT. It encodes CASGLEDTEAFF.

This clonotype was counted between two and nine times. The genes are TRBV5-1 and TRBJ1-4, with 7 bases that match TRBD1. The CDR3 runs to 16 residues. Trimming removed 0 bases from V and 8 bases from J; junction bases left unmatched: 10. The V gene's germline CDR1 is SGHRS and CDR2 YFSETQ. The CDR3 nucleotides read TGCGCCAGCAGCTTGGCCGTGGCAGGGGGAGAGGAAAAACTGTTTTTT. This encodes CASSLAVAGGEEKLFF.

The V call is TRBV7-8, the J call TRBJ1-2; D is unresolved. V lost 4 bases, J lost 5 bases, and 17 bases lay in between. The length of the CDR3 is 15 residues. Germline V gene lookup returns CDR1 SGHVS and CDR2 FQNEAQ. In nucleotides, the CDR3 is TGTGCCAGCAGCTACAAGAAAACTTCTCGATATGGCTACACCTTC. This encodes CASSYKKTSRYGYTF. Supplemented by reference TRBV7-8 and TRBJ1-2, the full variable domain reads GAGVSQSPRYKVAKRGQDVALRCDPISGHVSLFWYQQALGQGPEFLTYFQNEAQLDKSGLPSDRFFAERPEGSVSTLKIQRTQQEDSAVYLCASSYKKTSRYGYTFGSGTRLTVV.

This clonotype was observed many times. The CDR3 coding sequence is TGCGCCAGCAGTGAGGTTAGCGGGGGCAAAGATACGCAGTATTTT. This gives the protein CASSEVSGGKDTQYF. The gene calls are TRBV10-2 and TRBJ2-3; 9 bases are shared with TRBD2. V lost 2 bases to trimming and J lost 5 bases; unmatched junction nucleotides: 5. In germline, CDR1 is WSHSY, CDR2 SAAADI. This CDR3 has 15 residues.

The chain couples TRBV27 to TRBJ2-7, with D possibly matching TRBD1 (5 bases). Germline assignment: CDR1 MNHEY and CDR2 SMNVEV (reference sequence). Trimming removed 5 bases at V and 4 bases at J, with 12 bases between. CDR3 length equals 13 residues. The CDR3 protein is CASSIGAKYEQYV. The CDR3 nucleotides are TGTGCCAGCAGTATTGGGGCCAAATACGAGCAGTACGTC.

This clonotype was counted only a few times. This chain links TRBV5-5 with TRBJ1-2; D unclear. Trimming removed 0 bases at V and 4 bases at J, with 13 bases between. Germline V gives CDR1 SGHKS, CDR2 YYEKEE (reference sequence). The CDR3 contains 15 residues. The CDR3 sequence: CASSLEAASRYGYTF. The CDR3 bases are TGTGCCAGCAGCTTGGAGGCCGCAAGCCGCTATGGCTACACCTTC.

V usage is TRBV27 and J usage is TRBJ2-1; D remains unclear. Trimming removed 5 bases from V and 8 bases from J, with 19 bases in between. There are 15 residues in the CDR3. Germline assignment: CDR1 MNHEY and CDR2 SMNVEV (reference sequence). The chain's CDR3 is CASSPLRIKLDEQFF. For the CDR3, the DNA is TGTGCCAGCAGTCCCCTCCGGATTAAGCTTGATGAGCAGTTCTTC.

V gene TRBV14 combines with J gene TRBJ2-7, with TRBD2 matching 7 bases. Germline loops: CDR1 SGHDN, CDR2 FVKESK. V gave up 0 bases and J gave up 3 bases; unmatched junction bases: 2. This CDR3 is 14 amino acids long. The CDR3 DNA sequence: TGTGCCAGCAGCCAAGATGGGGGGGGCTACGAGCAGTACTTC. Translated: CASSQDGGGYEQYF.

This clonotype was recorded at least ten times. V gene TRBV12-3 or TRBV12-4 combines with J gene TRBJ1-2, with D perhaps TRBD1 (6 bases). This CDR3 is 13 amino acids long. V dropped 6 bases and J dropped 4 bases, with 12 bases sitting between them. CDR3 sequence reads: CASRNGGPYGYTF. The CDR3, as DNA: TGTGCCAGCAGAAACGGGGGGCCCTATGGCTACACCTTC.

This clonotype was recorded many times. J is TRBJ1-1 and V is TRBV7-2; D gene ambiguous. CDR3 size: 16 residues. The germline CDR1 and CDR2 sequences are SGHTA and FQGNSA. The V gene lost 0 bases and the J gene lost 1 base, with 12 bases spanning the gap. In nucleotides, the CDR3 is TGTGCCAGCAGCTTAGCGGCGGAGGGCTGGAACACTGAAGCTTTCTTT. It codes for CASSLAAEGWNTEAFF.

The chain uses TRBV7-6 and TRBJ2-5, with a tentative D call TRBD2 (6 bases). V lost 3 bases, J lost 5 bases, and 13 bases lay in between. The CDR3 is made up of 14 amino acids. Per the germline V gene, CDR1 is SGHVS and CDR2 is FNYEAQ. Here the CDR3 DNA reads TGTGCCAGCAGCTTTCGGGGGTTTGGGGAGACCCAGTACTTC. It specifies CASSFRGFGETQYF.

This rearrangement joins TRBV2 to TRBJ2-7; TRBD2 matches 12 bases. Unmatched junction bases numbered 18, after V lost 0 bases and J lost 3 bases. The CDR3 extends over 21 amino acids. CDR1 is SNHLY, CDR2 FYNNEI, per germline. As DNA, the CDR3 is TGTGCCAGCAGTGAAGCGCTTCGGACTAGCGGGAAAACTACAAACTTCTACGAGCAGTACGTC. Translation: CASSEALRTSGKTTNFYEQYV.

This clonotype showed up many times. The rearrangement links TRBV7-6 to TRBJ2-3; a weak D match, TRBD1 (6 bases). Trimming left V 2 bases short and J 2 bases short, with 14 bases between. Per the germline V gene, CDR1 is SGHVS and CDR2 is FNYEAQ. CDR3 size: 16 residues. The CDR3 is CASSLTPRGFTDTQYF. CDR3 sequence (DNA): TGTGCCAGCAGCTTAACCCCAAGGGGGTTCACAGATACGCAGTATTTT.